The text below deals with one TCR beta chain. The antigen remains unidentified. Amplification used 60 Vbeta primers and 13 Jbeta primers. Clones were read by immunoSEQ multiplex PCR, and TCRdb kept only the in-frame ones, dropping some. The sample carries some 190,000 clones, under 80% recorded once. The CDR3 loop spans 15 amino acids. Germline values: CDR1 SGHAT, CDR2 FQDESV (reference sequence). J gave up 2 bases and V 4 bases, and 4 bases lay outside the gene matches. This sample is drawn from a study of cytomegalovirus exposure and HLA in healthy donors. General observations from the study: According to an earlier analysis, most TCR beta V segments yielded productive rearrangements about 87% or about 30% of the time. HLA alleles were associated with around 17,000 TCR beta sequences in a later analysis at 0.05 false discovery rate.

Healthy individuals who donated bone marrow served as the donors. This TCR was recovered from a woman aged 30 to 39 in good health and CMV-seropositive. The source material was PBMCs. The V call is TRBV11-1, the J call TRBJ2-7; 11 bases fit TRBD1. The CDR3 bases are TGTGCCAGCAGCTCAGGACAGGGGGCTCCCTACGAGCAGTACTTC. It yields the protein CASSSGQGAPYEQYF. The whole variable domain, remainder taken from reference TRBV11-1 and TRBJ2-7, is EAEVAQSPRYKITEKSQAVAFWCDPISGHATLYWYRQILGQGPELLVQFQDESVVDDSQLPKDRFSAERLKGVDSTLKIQPAELGDSAMYLCASSSGQGAPYEQYFGPGTRLTVT.